The source of this T cell receptor (beta chain) is a study of identical twins. This clonotype was observed a few times. The length of the CDR3 is 17 residues. Germline values: CDR1 ENHRY, CDR2 SYGVKD. V lost 4 bases to trimming and J lost 3 bases; unmatched junction nucleotides: 12. TCRdb analysed the 5' RACE reads with MiXCR anew, one entry per CDR3 protein. The table includes 650,000 to 800,000 distinct CDR3 sequences, roughly 8% detected once. These records were also assigned to another study, of yellow fever vaccine responses in identical twins.

The V and J genes are TRBV10-3 and TRBJ2-7, with TRBD2 matching over 10 bases. The sequencing sample was made of PBMCs. The sequence came from a woman aged 18-29 years in good health. CDR3 sequence (DNA): TGTGCCATCAGTGTGTCTGTTTTAGCGGGGGGAAACTACGAGCAGTACTTC. It specifies CAISVSVLAGGNYEQYF.